What follows are 27 T cell receptor beta chains derived from one specimen sequenced in a study of T-cell reconstitution after alpha-beta-depleted transplantation in children. Using unique molecular identifiers, the investigators prepared the TCRbeta library. Via MiXCR, TCRdb re-called the PCR reads, giving one row per CDR3 protein. Found here are around 960,000 distinct CDR3 sequences, around 30% of them singletons; the top ten hold over 25%. Sequenced material: PBMCs, mostly from graft donor cells, taken 360 days after TCRalphabeta/CD19-depleted stem cell transplant. All receptors derive from a boy less than two years old who had a stem cell transplant for SCID, so the T cells may come from the graft donor.

The rearrangement joins TRBV20-1 to TRBJ2-7, with TRBD1 matching over 8 bases. CDR1 DFQATT and CDR2 SNEGSKA come from the germline V gene (reference sequence). The CDR3 sequence is 11 residues long. The V segment lost 6 bases and the J segment 7 bases; nucleotides outside the gene matches: 5. CDR3 in amino acids: CSAGQGVEQYF. The CDR3 coding sequence is TGCAGTGCCGGACAGGGTGTGGAGCAGTACTTC.

This clonotype turned up a few times. The junction departs from germline at one end; a sequencing error may be responsible. CDR3 DNA: TGTGCCAGCGGAAAACAGGGGAGGGCTGGGAACACCATATATTTT. Translation: CASGKQGRAGNTIYF. This rearrangement joins TRBV6-1 to TRBJ1-3, with TRBD1 identical over 7 bases. CDR1 and CDR2 (germline): MNHNS, SASEGT. The CDR3 contains 15 residues.

This clonotype was detected only once. The chain couples TRBV6-1 to TRBJ1-4; the D gene is possibly TRBD1 (6 bases). V lost 2 bases and J 10 bases, leaving 17 bases between the germline ends. The germline V gene has CDR1 MNHNS and CDR2 SASEGT. The CDR3 runs 15 residues. CDR3 nucleotide sequence: TGTGCCAGCAGTGAATGGTTAGGGGGTTCGGGAAAACTGTTTTTT. Its translation: CASSEWLGGSGKLFF.

There are a few counts of this clonotype. The V call is TRBV12-3 or TRBV12-4, the J call TRBJ2-1; D gene unclear. The CDR3 spans 14 residues. The V end was cut by 6 bases, the J end by 5 bases, with 14 bases between. The CDR3 bases are TGTGCCAGCAGCTCCCGCTTAAATAACAATGAGCAGTTCTTC. This encodes CASSSRLNNNEQFF.

The chain links TRBV28 to TRBJ1-5, with D possibly being TRBD1 (6 bases). The germline V gene has CDR1 MDHEN and CDR2 SYDVKM. The CDR3 runs 18 residues. V lost 5 bases and J lost 6, with 26 bases in between. CDR3 bases: TGTGCCAGCAGTAACCGGGACAAGAAGGGGAAATCCAGTCAGCCCCAGCATTTT. Its translation: CASSNRDKKGKSSQPQHF.

The chain combines TRBV2 with TRBJ2-2; 7 bases line up with TRBD1. J lost 4 bases, V lost 3 bases, and 11 bases had no gene match. The CDR3 sequence is 17 residues long. Germline V gives CDR1 SNHLY, CDR2 FYNNEI. CDR3 nucleotide sequence: TGTGCCAGCAGTGAGGGTAGCGACAGGGCCTTCACCGGGGAGCTGTTTTTT. Translated, it gives CASSEGSDRAFTGELFF. Full variable domain (missing parts from reference TRBV2 and TRBJ2-2): EPEVTQTPSHQVTQMGQEVILRCVPISNHLYFYWYRQILGQKVEFLVSFYNNEISEKSEIFDDQFSVERPDGSNFTLKIRSTKLEDSAMYFCASSEGSDRAFTGELFFGEGSRLTVL.

This clonotype was picked up a small number of times. The V gene is TRBV29-1, the J gene TRBJ2-3; 15 bases agree with TRBD2. The CDR3 runs to 14 residues. Germline trimming cut 6 bases from V and 6 bases from J; bases unmatched to any gene: 4. Germline V gives CDR1 SQVTM, CDR2 ANQGSEA. The CDR3 DNA reads TGCAGCGTGGGACTAGCGGGGGGATCTGATACGCAGTATTTT. It translates to CSVGLAGGSDTQYF.

The chain links TRBV20-1 to TRBJ1-5; D perhaps matches TRBD1 (5 bases). The CDR3 covers 14 residues. The ends were cut back, 6 bases at V and 1 base at J, with 13 bases in the middle. Germline loops: CDR1 DFQATT, CDR2 SNEGSKA (reference sequence). The CDR3 region is CSAGGTISNQPQHF. CDR3 nucleotide sequence: TGCAGTGCCGGTGGGACGATAAGCAATCAGCCCCAGCATTTT.

This clonotype was counted only a few times. The CDR3 region is CASSFYLAGPYEQYF. CDR3 sequence (DNA): TGTGCCAGCAGTTTTTACCTAGCGGGGCCCTACGAGCAGTACTTC. This chain uses TRBV12-3 or TRBV12-4 with TRBJ2-7; 9 bases are a match to TRBD2. The CDR3 contains 15 residues. The V gene end was trimmed by 3 bases and the J gene end by 2 bases; junction bases not matched to a gene: 5.

This clonotype was detected a few times. The chain combines TRBV7-6 with TRBJ1-1, with D uncertain. Germline V CDR1 and CDR2: SGHVS, FNYEAQ. The CDR3 has 14 residues. Between the trimmed V and J ends, which lost 5 bases and 0 bases, there was a span of 10 bases. The CDR3 DNA is TGTGCCAGCAGCCGATCGACGGTGAACACTGAAGCTTTCTTT. It encodes CASSRSTVNTEAFF.

This clonotype was seen a few times. The CDR3 DNA reads TGCGCCAGCAGCATTTCCCGGGACGGACGCACAGATACGCAGTATTTT. As protein: CASSISRDGRTDTQYF. The rearrangement links TRBV5-1 to TRBJ2-3; possibly TRBD1 or TRBD2 for D (5 bases each). The germline CDR1 and CDR2 sequences are SGHRS and YFSETQ. V gave up 4 bases and J gave up 1 base, with 16 bases separating them. CDR3 length: 16 amino acids.

This clonotype showed up just a few times. V is TRBV7-2 and J is TRBJ2-3; 8 positions agree with TRBD2. The germline V gene has CDR1 SGHTA and CDR2 FQGNSA. Trimming at V came to 3 bases and at J to 2 bases, leaving 10 bases not matched to a gene. The CDR3 contains 17 residues. Written as DNA, the CDR3 is TGTGCCAGCAGCTTGCGGATTAGCGGGGAGACCACAGATACGCAGTATTTT. The encoded protein is CASSLRISGETTDTQYF.

The J gene is TRBJ2-7, the V gene TRBV4-2; 13 positions agree with TRBD2. The CDR3 length is 16 residues. Germline CDR1 is LGHNA and CDR2 is YNFKEQ. J was trimmed by 4 bases and V by 3 bases; bases with no gene match: 6. CDR3 nucleotides: TGTGCCAGCAGCCATTCGGCGGGACTAGCGGGGTACGAGCAGTACTTC. Amino acid sequence: CASSHSAGLAGYEQYF.

The chain uses TRBV12-3 or TRBV12-4 and TRBJ2-1; either TRBD1 or TRBD2 may fit D (6 bases each). This CDR3 contains 15 residues. V lost 3 bases and J lost 7, with 16 bases in between. The CDR3 DNA reads TGTGCCAGCAGTTTGATGGGGGGCCCCGCGAATGAGCAGTTCTTC. Amino acids: CASSLMGGPANEQFF.

Only a few counts were recorded for this clonotype. The V call is TRBV12-3 or TRBV12-4, the J call TRBJ2-3; 7 bases fit TRBD2. This CDR3 is 16 amino acids long. V shed 2 bases and J 4 bases; nucleotides not matched to a gene: 9. Here the CDR3 reads CASSLMGGMLADTQYF. Written as DNA, the CDR3 is TGTGCCAGCAGTTTAATGGGGGGGATGTTGGCAGATACGCAGTATTTT.

V gene TRBV20-1 combines with J gene TRBJ2-1; 10 bases are a match to TRBD2. The CDR3 spans 15 residues. The germline gives CDR1 DFQATT, CDR2 SNEGSKA (reference sequence). V shed 1 base, J shed 10 bases, and the junction held 10 bases outside the gene matches. The chain's CDR3 is CSARGWGTSEREQFF. CDR3 in DNA: TGCAGTGCTAGAGGTTGGGGGACTAGCGAAAGGGAGCAGTTCTTC.

The J gene is TRBJ2-3, the V gene TRBV12-3 or TRBV12-4, with TRBD2 matching 13 bases. The V segment lost 5 bases and the J segment 5 bases; nucleotides outside the gene matches: 13. The CDR3 has 18 residues. The DNA of the CDR3 is TGTGCCAGCAGTCCAGTACTAGCGGGGGGGCCAATTGTAGATACGCAGTATTTT. This encodes CASSPVLAGGPIVDTQYF.

This clonotype was seen a few times. The chain links TRBV6-1 to TRBJ1-1; D gene ambiguous. Germline loops: CDR1 MNHNS, CDR2 SASEGT. V lost 8 bases and J 4 bases, leaving 26 bases between the germline ends. The CDR3 extends over 17 amino acids. For the CDR3, the DNA is TGTGCCAGCTCCTTACTTCCTAGCGGGGTGGGCGGCACTGAAGCTTTCTTT. This codes for CASSLLPSGVGGTEAFF.

This clonotype was seen more than once but under ten times. The chain joins TRBV5-1 to TRBJ2-7; tentatively, D is TRBD1 (6 bases). CDR1 and CDR2 (germline): SGHRS, YFSETQ. This CDR3 has 14 amino acids. V lost 4 bases, J lost 3 bases, and 14 bases lay in between. The CDR3 loop reads CASSVGQNFYEQYF. In DNA form, the CDR3 reads TGCGCCAGCAGCGTCGGACAGAACTTCTACGAGCAGTACTTC.

This clonotype was counted between two and nine times. The J gene is TRBJ2-5, the V gene TRBV9, with no clear D. Trimming took off 4 bases at V and 5 bases at J, with 12 bases between the two ends. The CDR3 is 13 amino acids. Germline V CDR1 and CDR2: SGDLS, YYNGEE. In nucleotides, the CDR3 is TGTGCCAGCAGCTCCAGGATTGAGGAGACCCAGTACTTC. Amino acid sequence: CASSSRIEETQYF.

This clonotype came up once. The genes are TRBV6-2 or TRBV6-3 and TRBJ2-1; D is ambiguous. CDR1 and CDR2 (germline): MNHEY, SVGEGT. V shed 0 bases and J shed 6 bases, with 9 bases lying between them. This CDR3 contains 14 residues. DNA of the CDR3: TGTGCCAGCAGTTACTCACCCGGGCTCAATGAGCAGTTCTTC. As protein: CASSYSPGLNEQFF.

This clonotype has ten or more counts. At one end the junction does not follow the germline gene, possibly because of a read error. The chain couples TRBV12-3 or TRBV12-4 to TRBJ2-2; D is possibly TRBD2 (6 bases). This CDR3 has 13 residues. The CDR3 DNA sequence: TGCGCCAGCAGCTTGGGGGGAACCGGGGAGCTGTTTTTT. This translates into CASSLGGTGELFF.

This rearrangement joins TRBV27 to TRBJ1-3, with a tentative D call TRBD1 (5 bases). CDR3 length: 17 residues. The V gene lost 5 bases and the J gene lost 0 bases, with 17 bases spanning the gap. Looked up from germline, CDR1 is MNHEY and CDR2 is SMNVEV (reference sequence). The CDR3 nucleotides are TGTGCCAGCAGTCCCTCCTGGGGCCGGCTCTCTGGAAACACCATATATTTT. This sequence encodes CASSPSWGRLSGNTIYF.

This clonotype came up a few times. The V and J genes are TRBV4-1 and TRBJ2-3; maybe TRBD2 (7 bases). CDR1 MGHRA and CDR2 YSYEKL come from the germline V gene. The CDR3 has 16 amino acids. Trimming left V 0 bases short and J 3 bases short, with 13 bases between. The CDR3 DNA is TGCGCCAGCAGCCAAGATGAGGGGGGGCCAACAGATACGCAGTATTTT. It encodes CASSQDEGGPTDTQYF.

The chain uses TRBV7-3 and TRBJ2-1; either TRBD1 or TRBD2 may fit D (6 bases each). Germline CDR1 SGHTA, CDR2 FQGTGA. This CDR3 spans 18 amino acids. V was cut by 0 bases and J by 4 bases, with 19 bases left in between. CDR3 bases: TGTGCCAGCAGCTTAACGGGGGGCACAGTACCCCTTTACAATGAGCAGTTCTTC. It codes for CASSLTGGTVPLYNEQFF.

This clonotype was detected many times. The chain is built from TRBV19 and TRBJ2-1; D unclear. The CDR3 covers 14 residues. Germline V gene data show CDR1 as LNHDA and CDR2 as SQIVND (reference sequence). Trimming took 6 bases from V and 6 from J, leaving 15 bases between them. The CDR3 nucleotides are TGTGCCAGTAGAATTAGCCCGCCGGCCAATGAGCAGTTCTTC. It yields the protein CASRISPPANEQFF.

The chain carries TRBV2 and TRBJ2-1; 9 nucleotides match TRBD1. V gave up 6 bases and J gave up 8 bases; unmatched junction bases: 11. This CDR3 has 15 amino acids. Germline CDR1 SNHLY, CDR2 FYNNEI. The chain's CDR3 is CASSAEQGALYEQFF. In DNA, the CDR3 is TGTGCCAGCAGCGCTGAACAGGGGGCTCTTTATGAGCAGTTCTTC.